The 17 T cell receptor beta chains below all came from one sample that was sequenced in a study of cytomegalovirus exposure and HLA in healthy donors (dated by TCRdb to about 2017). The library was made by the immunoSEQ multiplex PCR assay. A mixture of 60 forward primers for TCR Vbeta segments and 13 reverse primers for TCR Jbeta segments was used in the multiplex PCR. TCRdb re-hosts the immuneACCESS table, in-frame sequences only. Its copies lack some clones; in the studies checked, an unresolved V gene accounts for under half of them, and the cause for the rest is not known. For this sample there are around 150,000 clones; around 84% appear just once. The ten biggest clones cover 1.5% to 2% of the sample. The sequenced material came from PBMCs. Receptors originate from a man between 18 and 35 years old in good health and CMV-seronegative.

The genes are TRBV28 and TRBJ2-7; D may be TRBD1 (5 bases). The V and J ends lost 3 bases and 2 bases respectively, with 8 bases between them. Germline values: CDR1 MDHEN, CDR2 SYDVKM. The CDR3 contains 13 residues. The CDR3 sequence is CASSFRAAYEQYF. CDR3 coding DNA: TGTGCCAGCAGTTTCAGGGCTGCCTACGAGCAGTACTTC.

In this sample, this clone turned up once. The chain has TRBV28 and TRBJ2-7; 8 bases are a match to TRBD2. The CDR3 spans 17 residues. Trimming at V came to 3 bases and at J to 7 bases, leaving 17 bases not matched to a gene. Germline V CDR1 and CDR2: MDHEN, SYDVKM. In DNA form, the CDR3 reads TGTGCCAGCAGTTTTCCCCCCCCGGCGAGCGGGAGAGGGGAGCAGTACTTC. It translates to CASSFPPPASGRGEQYF.

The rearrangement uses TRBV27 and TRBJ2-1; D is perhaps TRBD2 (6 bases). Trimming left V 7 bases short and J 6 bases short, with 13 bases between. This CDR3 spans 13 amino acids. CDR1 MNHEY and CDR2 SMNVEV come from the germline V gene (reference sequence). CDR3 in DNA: TGTGCCAGCACCGGAGGGACCGGCAATGAGCAGTTCTTC. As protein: CASTGGTGNEQFF.

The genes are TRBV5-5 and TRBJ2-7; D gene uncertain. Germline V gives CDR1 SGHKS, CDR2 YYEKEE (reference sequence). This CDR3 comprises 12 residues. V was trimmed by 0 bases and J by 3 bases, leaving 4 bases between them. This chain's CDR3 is CASSLGIYEQYF. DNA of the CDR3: TGTGCCAGCAGCTTGGGTATCTACGAGCAGTACTTC.

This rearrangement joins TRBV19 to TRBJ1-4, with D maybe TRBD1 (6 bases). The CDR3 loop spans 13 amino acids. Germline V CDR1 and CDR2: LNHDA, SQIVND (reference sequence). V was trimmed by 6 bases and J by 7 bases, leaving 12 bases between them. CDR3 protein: CASRTRGVEKLFF. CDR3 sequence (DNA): TGTGCCAGTAGGACCAGGGGAGTTGAAAAACTGTTTTTT.

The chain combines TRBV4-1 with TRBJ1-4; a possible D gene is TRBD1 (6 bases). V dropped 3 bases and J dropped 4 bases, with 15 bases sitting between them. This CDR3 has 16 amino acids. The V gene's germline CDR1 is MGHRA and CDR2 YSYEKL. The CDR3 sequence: CASSQDLTGRNEKLFF. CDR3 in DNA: TGCGCCAGCAGCCAGGACCTCACAGGGCGTAATGAAAAACTGTTTTTT.

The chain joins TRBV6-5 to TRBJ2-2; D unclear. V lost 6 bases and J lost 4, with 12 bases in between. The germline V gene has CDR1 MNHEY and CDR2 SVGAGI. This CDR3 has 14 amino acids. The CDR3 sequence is CASRTGSSTGELFF. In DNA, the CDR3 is TGTGCCAGCAGGACCGGGTCCTCCACCGGGGAGCTGTTTTTT.

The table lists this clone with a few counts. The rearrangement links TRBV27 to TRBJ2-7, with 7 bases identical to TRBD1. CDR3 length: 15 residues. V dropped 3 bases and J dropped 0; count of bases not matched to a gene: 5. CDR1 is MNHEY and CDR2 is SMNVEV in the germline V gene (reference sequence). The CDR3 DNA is TGTGCCAGCAGTTTCTACAGGGGTCCCTCCTACGAGCAGTACTTC. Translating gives CASSFYRGPSYEQYF.

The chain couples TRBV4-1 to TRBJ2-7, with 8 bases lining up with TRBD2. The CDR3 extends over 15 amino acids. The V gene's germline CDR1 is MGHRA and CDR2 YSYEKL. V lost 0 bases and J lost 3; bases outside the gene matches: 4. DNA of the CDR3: TGCGCCAGCAGCCAAGATAGCGGGGTAGGCTACGAGCAGTACTTC. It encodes CASSQDSGVGYEQYF.

CDR3 sequence reads: CASSNRENYEQYF. CDR3 bases: TGTGCCAGCAGCAACAGGGAAAACTACGAGCAGTACTTC. The chain combines TRBV7-9 with TRBJ2-5; D possibly corresponds to TRBD1 (6 bases). Near its end, the DNA agrees better with TRBJ2-7, so the J call may be wrong. The V gene's germline CDR1 is SEHNR and CDR2 FQNEAQ (reference sequence). This CDR3 is built from 13 residues.

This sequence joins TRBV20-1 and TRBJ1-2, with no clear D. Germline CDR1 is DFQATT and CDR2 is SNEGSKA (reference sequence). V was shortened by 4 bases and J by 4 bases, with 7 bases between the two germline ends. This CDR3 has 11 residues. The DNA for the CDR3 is TGCAGTGCTACCCGGTCCTATGGCTACACCTTC. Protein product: CSATRSYGYTF.

This CDR3 reads CASSRQGAGGELFF. DNA of the CDR3: TGTGCCAGCAGTCGACAGGGGGCCGGCGGGGAGCTGTTTTTT. The chain links TRBV28 to TRBJ2-2; 10 nucleotides align to TRBD1. The V gene end was trimmed by 5 bases and the J gene end by 7 bases; junction bases not matched to a gene: 4. This CDR3 has 14 residues. Germline CDR1 MDHEN, CDR2 SYDVKM.

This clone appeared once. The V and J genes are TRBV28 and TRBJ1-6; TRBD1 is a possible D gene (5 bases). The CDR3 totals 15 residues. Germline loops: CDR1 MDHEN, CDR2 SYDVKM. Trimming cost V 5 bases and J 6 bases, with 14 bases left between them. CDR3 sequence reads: CASSAFGGGNSPLHF. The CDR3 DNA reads TGTGCCAGCAGTGCCTTTGGGGGGGGTAATTCACCCCTCCACTTT.

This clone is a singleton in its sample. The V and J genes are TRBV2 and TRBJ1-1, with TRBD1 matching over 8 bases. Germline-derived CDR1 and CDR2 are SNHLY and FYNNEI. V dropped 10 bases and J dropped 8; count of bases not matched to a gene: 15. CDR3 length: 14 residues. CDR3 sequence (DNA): TGTGCCAAGACGACAGGGGTCCCGTCGGGGGAAGCTTTCTTT. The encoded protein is CAKTTGVPSGEAFF.

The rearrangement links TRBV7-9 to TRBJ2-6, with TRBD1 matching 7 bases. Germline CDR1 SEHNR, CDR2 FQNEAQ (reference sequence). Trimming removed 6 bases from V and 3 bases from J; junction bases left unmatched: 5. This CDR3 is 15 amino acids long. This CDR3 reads CASSTGEGGANVLTF. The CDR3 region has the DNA TGTGCCAGCAGTACAGGGGAAGGTGGGGCCAACGTCCTGACTTTC. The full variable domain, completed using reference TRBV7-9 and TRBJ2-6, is DTGVSQNPRHKITKRGQNVTFRCDPISEHNRLYWYRQTLGQGPEFLTYFQNEAQLEKSRLLSDRFSAERPKGSFSTLEIQRTEQGDSAMYLCASSTGEGGANVLTFGAGSRLTVL.

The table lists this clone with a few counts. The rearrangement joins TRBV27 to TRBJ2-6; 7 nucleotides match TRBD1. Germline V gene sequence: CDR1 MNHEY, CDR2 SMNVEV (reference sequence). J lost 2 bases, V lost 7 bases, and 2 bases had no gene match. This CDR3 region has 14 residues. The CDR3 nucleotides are TGTGCCAGCACCGACAGGGCTGGGGCCAACGTCCTGACTTTC. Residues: CASTDRAGANVLTF.

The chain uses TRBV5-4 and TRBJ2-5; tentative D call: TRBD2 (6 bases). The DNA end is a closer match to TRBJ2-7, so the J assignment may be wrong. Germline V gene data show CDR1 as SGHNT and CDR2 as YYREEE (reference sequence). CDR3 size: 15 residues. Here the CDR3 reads CASSWDLSTSYEQYF. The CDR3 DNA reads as TGTGCCAGCAGCTGGGACTTGTCCACGTCCTACGAGCAGTACTTC.